This is a list of T cell receptor beta chains from one sample in a study of cytomegalovirus exposure and HLA in healthy donors. Generated by immunoSEQ multiplex PCR, the TCRdb table keeps only in-frame clones and is missing some. Among 100,000 to 150,000 clones listed, more than 75% were seen once. Sequenced input: PBMCs. These receptors all stem from a man between 18 and 35 years old in good health and CMV-seronegative. CDR3s include the opening cysteine and the closing phenylalanine or tryptophan. The D gene is left open where the match is weak. The size field is filled for only some rows; it gives once, few, many or a size class.

size	length	V	J	D	DNA	CDR3
NA	14	TRBV27	TRBJ1-1	NA	TGTGCCAGCAGCCCAACAGGTCTGAACACTGAAGCTTTCTTT	CASSPTGLNTEAFF
NA	15	TRBV25-1	TRBJ1-1	NA	TGTGCCAGCAGTGAATTACCGGGGGGCGATTCTGAAGCTTTCTTT	CASSELPGGDSEAFF
NA	15	TRBV7-8	TRBJ1-3	NA	TGTGCCAGCAGTCCCCTTCAGGGCTCTGGAAACACCATATATTTT	CASSPLQGSGNTIYF
NA	14	TRBV19	TRBJ2-7	TRBD1	TGTGCCAGTAGTATAGGACAGGGGGCGGACGAGCAGTACTTC	CASSIGQGADEQYF
NA	12	TRBV6-6	TRBJ1-1	TRBD1	TGTGCCAGCAGTTACCCCAGACAGGGGGCTTTCTTT	CASSYPRQGAFF
NA	13	TRBV6-5	TRBJ1-2	NA	TGTGTCAGCAGTTACACCGCGGCCTATGGCTACACCTTC	CVSSYTAAYGYTF
NA	15	TRBV12-5	TRBJ2-3	NA	TGTGCTAGTGGTTTTGGGGCGAAGGGTGCAGATACGCAGTATTTT	CASGFGAKGADTQYF
NA	12	TRBV19	TRBJ1-2	NA	TGTGCCAGTAGTACAGGAGGCTATGGCTACACCTTC	CASSTGGYGYTF
NA	14	TRBV27	TRBJ1-2	NA	TGTGCCAGCAGCGACACGGATACAGGGTTCGGCTACACCTTC	CASSDTDTGFGYTF
NA	18	TRBV19	TRBJ1-1	TRBD1	TGTGCCAGTAGTAAAGATGGCAGGGACAGGTATAGGAACACTGAAGCTTTCTTT	CASSKDGRDRYRNTEAFF
once	15	TRBV4-1	TRBJ1-1	NA	TGCGCCAGCAGCCAAGACCGGGAGCCCCCGGGGGAAGCTTTCTTT	CASSQDREPPGEAFF
NA	12	TRBV13	TRBJ2-5	NA	TGTGCCAGCAGCCTCACAGGGGAGACCCAGTACTTC	CASSLTGETQYF
NA	19	TRBV5-1	TRBJ2-6	TRBD1	TGCGCCAGCAGCTCAACCGGGACAGGACAAGACTCTGGGGCCAACGTCCTGACTTTC	CASSSTGTGQDSGANVLTF
NA	16	TRBV27	TRBJ1-6	NA	TGTGCCAGCAGCTCCTCTCGAGGTTTTTCTATCTCACCCCTCCACTTT	CASSSSRGFSISPLHF
NA	14	TRBV18	TRBJ1-2	NA	TGTGCCAGCTCACCACTCAATACAGACTATGGCTACACCTTC	CASSPLNTDYGYTF
NA	11	TRBV20-1	TRBJ1-1	NA	TGCAGTGCTGAGGAGCAAACTGAAGCTTTCTTT	CSAEEQTEAFF
NA	14	TRBV7-3	TRBJ2-1	TRBD2	TGTGCCAGCAGCTTACTAGCGGGGGGAAATGAGCAGTTCTTC	CASSLLAGGNEQFF
NA	15	TRBV2	TRBJ2-7	NA	TGTGCCAGCAGTGAAGATGGCAGGGGAACCTACGAGCAGTACTTC	CASSEDGRGTYEQYF
once	14	TRBV10-2	TRBJ1-4	NA	TGCGCCAGCAGTCTTGGGGCAGTTAATGAAAAACTGTTTTTT	CASSLGAVNEKLFF